This T cell receptor (beta chain) originates from a study of control samples from healthy donors and cancer patients. CDR1 is MNHEY, CDR2 SVGAGI, per germline. The CDR3 is 15 amino acids. Trimming removed 4 bases from V and 4 bases from J, with 16 bases in between. This clone was recorded only once. Generated by immunoSEQ multiplex PCR, the TCRdb table keeps only in-frame clones and is missing some. The sample contains about 150,000 clones, around 94% of which appear only once. The sample was PBMCs. The TCR sequence derives from a man in his sixties with colorectal cancer. The chain joins TRBV6-5 to TRBJ1-1, with a weak D call TRBD1 (6 bases). CDR3 sequence (DNA): TGTGCCAGCAGTTTTCACAGGGCTTTGGCCACTGAAGCTTTCTTT. Protein product: CASSFHRALATEAFF.